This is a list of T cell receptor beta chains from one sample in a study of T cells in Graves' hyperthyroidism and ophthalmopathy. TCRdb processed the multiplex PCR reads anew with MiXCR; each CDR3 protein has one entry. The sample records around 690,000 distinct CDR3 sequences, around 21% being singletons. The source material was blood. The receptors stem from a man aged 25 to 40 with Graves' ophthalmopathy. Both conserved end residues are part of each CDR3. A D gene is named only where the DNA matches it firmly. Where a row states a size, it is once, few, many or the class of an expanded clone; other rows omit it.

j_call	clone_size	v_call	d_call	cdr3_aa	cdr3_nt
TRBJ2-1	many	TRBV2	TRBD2	CAVELVAGGNEQFF	TGTGCCGTGGAATTAGTAGCGGGAGGCAATGAGCAGTTCTTC
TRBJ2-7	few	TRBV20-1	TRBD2	CSARVLAGGIYEQYF	TGCAGTGCTAGAGTGCTAGCGGGAGGAATCTACGAGCAGTACTTC
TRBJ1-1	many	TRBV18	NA	CASSPPQGMNTEAFF	TGTGCCAGCTCACCCCCACAGGGAATGAACACTGAAGCTTTCTTT
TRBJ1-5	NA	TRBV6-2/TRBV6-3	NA	CASSYSKQGGNQPQHF	TGTGCCAGCAGTTACTCGAAACAGGGCGGCAATCAGCCCCAGCATTTT
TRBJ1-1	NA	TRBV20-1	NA	CSARDGQVNTEAFF	TGCAGTGCTAGAGATGGGCAGGTGAACACTGAAGCTTTCTTT
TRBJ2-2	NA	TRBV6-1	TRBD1	CASKGQGLAGELFF	TGTGCCAGCAAAGGACAGGGGTTAGCCGGGGAGCTGTTTTTT
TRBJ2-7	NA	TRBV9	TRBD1	CASSVGGQGAYEQYF	TGTGCCAGCAGCGTAGGAGGGCAGGGGGCCTACGAGCAGTACTTC
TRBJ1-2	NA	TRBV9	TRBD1	CASRTGADGYTF	TGTGCCAGCAGGACAGGGGCGGATGGCTACACCTTC
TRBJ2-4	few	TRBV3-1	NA	CASSHHLAELAKNIQYF	TGTGCCAGCAGCCACCATTTAGCGGAGTTAGCCAAAAACATTCAGTACTTC
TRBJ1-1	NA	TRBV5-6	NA	CASTSWPQNTEAFF	TGTGCCAGCACCTCATGGCCTCAGAACACTGAAGCTTTCTTT
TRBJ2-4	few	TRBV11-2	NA	CASSLWTKNIQYF	TGTGCCAGCAGCTTGTGGACCAAAAACATTCAGTACTTC
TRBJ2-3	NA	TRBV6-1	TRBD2	CASSASGSADTQYF	TGTGCCAGCAGCGCTAGCGGGAGCGCAGATACGCAGTATTTT
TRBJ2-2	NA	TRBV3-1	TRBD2	CASSRGGLTYTGELFF	TGTGCCAGCTCCCGGGGGGGACTGACCTATACCGGGGAGCTGTTTTTT
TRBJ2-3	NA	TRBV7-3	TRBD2	CATSAGGPTDTQYF	TGTGCCACCTCAGCGGGAGGGCCGACAGATACGCAGTATTTT
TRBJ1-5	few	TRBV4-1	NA	CASSQDERQDQPQHF	TGCGCCAGCAGCCAAGATGAGCGACAGGATCAGCCCCAGCATTTT
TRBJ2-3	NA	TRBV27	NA	CTSRTWRSTDTQYF	TGTACCAGCAGGACCTGGCGTAGCACAGATACGCAGTATTTT
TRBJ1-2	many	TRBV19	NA	CASSIDTTGTYGYTF	TGTGCCAGTAGTATAGATACGACGGGAACCTATGGCTACACCTTC
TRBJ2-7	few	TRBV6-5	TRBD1	CASSYRRPGQGDSYEQYF	TGTGCCAGCAGTTACCGTCGCCCGGGACAGGGGGACTCCTACGAGCAGTACTTC
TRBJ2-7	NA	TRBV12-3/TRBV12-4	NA	CASSFIGTPEQYF	TGTGCCAGCAGTTTTATCGGTACGCCCGAGCAGTACTTC
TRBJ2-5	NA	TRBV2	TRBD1	CASSVYGTVATPGPLGTQYF	TGTGCCAGCAGTGTTTACGGGACAGTCGCGACTCCGGGACCCTTAGGTACCCAGTACTTC
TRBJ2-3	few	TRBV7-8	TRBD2	CASSHGLAGGDTQYF	TGTGCCAGCAGCCACGGACTAGCGGGAGGAGATACGCAGTATTTT
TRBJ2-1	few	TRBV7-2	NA	CASSLVGRNEQFF	TGTGCCAGCAGCTTAGTGGGGAGGAATGAGCAGTTCTTC
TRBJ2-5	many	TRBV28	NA	CASNRSGKLPTGLEETQYF	TGTGCCAGCAATCGGTCCGGGAAGCTACCCACCGGACTCGAGGAGACCCAGTACTTC